These T cell receptor beta chains were read from a single sample in a study of patients and donors after allogeneic stem cell transplantation. Using its own MiXCR run on the RT-PCR reads, TCRdb lists one record per CDR3 protein. The table has about 410,000 distinct CDR3 sequences, about a sixth seen once. The sequencing input was blood, either unsorted or a sorted T cell fraction (not recorded which). Receptor source: a human donor who was either an allogeneic HSCT recipient or a stem cell or donor lymphocyte infusion donor (not recorded which). It is not recorded whose cells these are; they may come from a transplant donor. Both conserved end residues are part of each CDR3. The order of the fields is J gene, clone size, V gene, D gene, CDR3 length, CDR3 DNA, CDR3 protein. D genes are given only for firm matches. Clone size is shown for a subset of rows, as once, few, many or a class of expanded clone.

>TRBJ1-1|-|TRBV29-1|-|13
TGCAGCGTTTTTAAACGGATGAACACTGAAGCTTTCTTT
CSVFKRMNTEAFF
>TRBJ2-1|few|TRBV20-1|TRBD1|14
TGCAGTGCTAACCGGGACAGACCATACAATGAGCAGTTCTTC
CSANRDRPYNEQFF
>TRBJ1-1|-|TRBV4-1|-|12
TGCGCCAGCAGCCAAGATGGCACTGAAGCTTTCTTT
CASSQDGTEAFF
>TRBJ1-6|few|TRBV12-3/TRBV12-4|-|14
TGTGCCAGCAGTTCCTGGGGGCTTAATTCACCCCTCCACTTT
CASSSWGLNSPLHF
>TRBJ2-7|-|TRBV6-5|TRBD1|14
TGTGCCAGCAGTTACTCCGACAGGGGCAACGAGCAGTACTTC
CASSYSDRGNEQYF
>TRBJ1-1|many|TRBV15|TRBD1|14
TGTGCCACCAGCAAAAGGACAGGGAACACTGAAGCTTTCTTT
CATSKRTGNTEAFF
>TRBJ1-3|-|TRBV15|-|14
TGTGCCACCAGCAGAGAAAGGAGTGGAAACACCATATATTTT
CATSRERSGNTIYF
>TRBJ2-3|-|TRBV2|-|16
TGTGCCAGCAGCGAAAAAGGGGTAGCAGGCACAGATACGCAGTATTTT
CASSEKGVAGTDTQYF
>TRBJ2-1|few|TRBV14|TRBD1|15
TGTGCCAGCAGCTCCGACAGGGGCCGGAACAATGAGCAGTTCTTC
CASSSDRGRNNEQFF
>TRBJ2-3|-|TRBV9|TRBD2|17
TGTGCCAGCAGCTCCCCGGCACTAAGCGGGAGGACAGATACGCAGTATTTT
CASSSPALSGRTDTQYF
>TRBJ1-3|-|TRBV7-6|TRBD1|15
TGTGCCAGCAGTTCACAGGGGGCATCTGGAAACACCATATATTTT
CASSSQGASGNTIYF
>TRBJ1-1|-|TRBV11-1|-|14
TGTGCCAGCAGCTTAAAGAATAGGGGCACTGAAGCTTTCTTT
CASSLKNRGTEAFF
>TRBJ2-7|-|TRBV20-1|TRBD1|13
TGCAGTGCGACCACTCACAGGGGCTACGAGCAGTACTTC
CSATTHRGYEQYF
>TRBJ2-3|few|TRBV9|-|14
TGTGCCAGCAGCGTAAGCATTCTCACAGATACGCAGTATTTT
CASSVSILTDTQYF
>TRBJ2-7|few|TRBV18|-|16
TGTGCCAGCTCACTAATCACCGGGGACAACTCCTACGAGCAGTACTTC
CASSLITGDNSYEQYF
>TRBJ2-7|few|TRBV18|TRBD2|15
TGTGCCAGCTCACAAACCGGGACTAGCATCAACGAGCAGTACTTC
CASSQTGTSINEQYF
>TRBJ1-1|-|TRBV18|-|13
TGTGCCAGCTCACCACCTCGGAAGGGGGAGGCTTTCTTT
CASSPPRKGEAFF
>TRBJ2-2|-|TRBV19|-|14
TGTGCCAGTACCCCGGGGGATCGGACCGGGGAGCTGTTTTTT
CASTPGDRTGELFF
>TRBJ2-7|-|TRBV28|-|14
TGTGCCAGCAGTTTGGGCGGGACCCGAAACGAGCAGTACTTC
CASSLGGTRNEQYF
>TRBJ1-2|-|TRBV7-9|-|15
TGTGCCAGCAGCCCCCGGACAACACAAAACTATGGCTACACCTTC
CASSPRTTQNYGYTF
>TRBJ2-1|few|TRBV12-3/TRBV12-4|TRBD2|15
TGTGCCAGCGGACTTAGCGGGAGGGCCTCCAATGAGCAGTTCTTC
CASGLSGRASNEQFF
>TRBJ2-1|few|TRBV5-6|-|19
TGTGCCAGCAGCCCCTGGTCAGCCGAGTTTTTGGACTCCTACAATGAGCAGTTCTTC
CASSPWSAEFLDSYNEQFF
>TRBJ1-1|-|TRBV12-3/TRBV12-4|TRBD1|16
TGTGCCAGCAGTCAAGGGACAGGGCTTAGGAACACTGAAGCTTTCTTT
CASSQGTGLRNTEAFF
>TRBJ1-2|many|TRBV6-5|-|15
TGTGCCAGCAGTTACTCGAGACGGATTAACTATGGCTACACCTTC
CASSYSRRINYGYTF
>TRBJ1-1|few|TRBV12-3/TRBV12-4|-|14
TGTGCCAGCAGTTTAGGGCAGTGGGAGCCTGAAGCTTTCTTT
CASSLGQWEPEAFF
>TRBJ1-4|few|TRBV6-1|-|13
TGTGCCAGCAGTAGATGGCAAAATGAAAAACTGTTTTTT
CASSRWQNEKLFF
>TRBJ1-2|few|TRBV24-1|TRBD1|16
TGTGCCACCAGTGATTTGCCTGGGACAGGGGACTATGGCTACACCTTC
CATSDLPGTGDYGYTF
>TRBJ2-1|-|TRBV12-3/TRBV12-4|-|11
TGTGCCAGCAGTACCGACTTCCGTGGGATCTTC
CASSTDFRGIF
>TRBJ2-6|-|TRBV19|-|18
TGTGCCAGTAGTATAGAGGGACGCCTGTTCTCTGGGGCCAACGTCCTGACTTTC
CASSIEGRLFSGANVLTF
>TRBJ2-1|few|TRBV4-1|TRBD1|17
TGCGCCAGCAGCCAGGCTGGACAGGGGGCGCGCTACAATGAGCAGTTCTTC
CASSQAGQGARYNEQFF
>TRBJ2-5|few|TRBV3-1|-|13
TGTGCCAGCAGCTATAGGGTCCGAGAGACCCAGTACTTC
CASSYRVRETQYF
>TRBJ2-2|few|TRBV10-3|-|15
TGTGCCATCAGTGAAGACAGGCGGAACACCGGGGAGCTGTTTTTT
CAISEDRRNTGELFF
>TRBJ1-1|-|TRBV27|-|15
TGTGCCAGCAGTTTATACAGGGTAGCGAACACTGAAGCTTTCTTT
CASSLYRVANTEAFF
>TRBJ2-1|few|TRBV30|TRBD1|19
TGTGCCTGGAGTTACGGTCCGGGACAGGTGGCTAGCGAGCACAATGAGCAGTTCTTC
CAWSYGPGQVASEHNEQFF
>TRBJ2-1|medium-sized|TRBV30|-|13
TGTGCCTGGAGTAGGCTAGCTAACAATGAGCAGTTCTTC
CAWSRLANNEQFF
>TRBJ2-1|few|TRBV12-3/TRBV12-4|-|14
TGTGCCAGCAGTTTTAAGGGGACGGCCAATGAGCAGTTCTTC
CASSFKGTANEQFF
>TRBJ1-1|-|TRBV5-1|TRBD1|18
TGCGCCAGCAGCTTGGCCACGGGACAGGCCAAAGCGGACACTGAAGCTTTCTTT
CASSLATGQAKADTEAFF
>TRBJ1-5|few|TRBV7-3|-|14
TGTGCCAGCAGCTTAGTAGGGACGCATCAGCCCCAGCATTTT
CASSLVGTHQPQHF
>TRBJ2-1|many|TRBV12-3/TRBV12-4|-|12
TGTGCCAGCAGTTTATTTAGGAATGAGCAGTTCTTC
CASSLFRNEQFF
>TRBJ2-5|few|TRBV7-2|TRBD2|17
TGTGCCAGCAGCTTAGGGGCGGCGGGAGGGCCGGTAGAGACCCAGTACTTC
CASSLGAAGGPVETQYF
>TRBJ2-7|few|TRBV7-2|-|16
TGTGCCAGCAGCTCCCGCCCGGTGGTCCAGAGCTACGAGCAGTACTTC
CASSSRPVVQSYEQYF
>TRBJ2-3|-|TRBV25-1|-|15
TGTGCCAGCAGTGCGTTCCGGGGAGACACAGATACGCAGTATTTT
CASSAFRGDTDTQYF
>TRBJ2-6|many|TRBV4-1|-|14
TGCGCCAGTCGTGGGTATTCTGGGGCCAACGTCCTGACTTTC
CASRGYSGANVLTF
>TRBJ2-2|-|TRBV20-1|TRBD1|14
TGCAGTGCGTACAGGGGGCACGTCACCGGGGAGCTGTTTTTT
CSAYRGHVTGELFF
>TRBJ2-1|many|TRBV9|TRBD2|15
TGCGCCAGCAGCGTGGCGGGAGGGTCCTACAATGAGCAGTTCTTC
CASSVAGGSYNEQFF
>TRBJ1-3|few|TRBV7-9|-|16
TGTGCCAGCAGCTTAGTTAGCGGGGCGCGCGGAAACACCATATATTTT
CASSLVSGARGNTIYF
>TRBJ2-2|few|TRBV12-3/TRBV12-4|-|15
TGTGCCAGCATCCTTCCGGGAAGAGGCACCGGGGAGCTGTTTTTT
CASILPGRGTGELFF
>TRBJ2-1|few|TRBV6-1|-|13
TGTGCCAGCAGTCCCCAGGGAAGCGATGAGCAGTTCTTC
CASSPQGSDEQFF
>TRBJ2-1|few|TRBV10-3|TRBD2|13
TGTGCCGCTCTAGCGGGACGAACTAATGAGCAGTTCTTC
CAALAGRTNEQFF